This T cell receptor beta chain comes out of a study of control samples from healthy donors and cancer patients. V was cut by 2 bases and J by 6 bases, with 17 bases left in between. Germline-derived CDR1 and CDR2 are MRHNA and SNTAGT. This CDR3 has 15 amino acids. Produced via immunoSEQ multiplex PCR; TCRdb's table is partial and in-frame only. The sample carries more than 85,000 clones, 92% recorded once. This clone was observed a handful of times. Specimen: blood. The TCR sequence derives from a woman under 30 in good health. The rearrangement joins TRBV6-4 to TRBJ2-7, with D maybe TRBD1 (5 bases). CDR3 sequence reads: CASSDGAGNTFEQYF. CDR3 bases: TGTGCCAGCAGTGACGGGGCAGGGAATACCTTCGAGCAGTACTTC.